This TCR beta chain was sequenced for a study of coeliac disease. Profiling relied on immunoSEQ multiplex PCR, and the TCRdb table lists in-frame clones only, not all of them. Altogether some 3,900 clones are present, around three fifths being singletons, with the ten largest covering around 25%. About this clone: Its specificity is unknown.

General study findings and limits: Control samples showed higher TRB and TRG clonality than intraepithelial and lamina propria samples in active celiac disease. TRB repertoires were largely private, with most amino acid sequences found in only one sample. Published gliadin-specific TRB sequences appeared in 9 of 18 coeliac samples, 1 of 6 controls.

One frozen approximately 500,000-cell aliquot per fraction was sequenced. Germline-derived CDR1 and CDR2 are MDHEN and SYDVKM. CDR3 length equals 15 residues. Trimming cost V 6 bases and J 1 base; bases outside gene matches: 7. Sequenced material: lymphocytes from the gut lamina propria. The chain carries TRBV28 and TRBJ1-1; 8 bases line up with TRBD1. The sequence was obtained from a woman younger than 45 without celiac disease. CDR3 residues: CASSSLGTGNTEAFF. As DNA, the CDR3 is TGTGCCAGCAGCTCCCTGGGGACAGGGAACACTGAAGCTTTCTTT.